The 26 T cell receptor beta chains below all came from one sample that was sequenced in a study of CD8 T cells in ankylosing spondylitis. Antigens of these TCRs are unknown. TCRdb analysed the 5' RACE reads with MiXCR anew, one entry per CDR3 protein. Of hundreds of thousands of distinct CDR3 sequences in the sample, over 9.5% were seen once. Study-level findings and limits: There was a TCR beta motif, made of several highly homologous variants, that appeared characteristic of ankylosing spondylitis blood.

Sequenced sample: blood, either unsorted or a sorted T cell fraction (not recorded which). All receptors derive from a male donor with ankylosing spondylitis.

This clonotype was seen more than once but under ten times. V and J are TRBV27 and TRBJ1-5; the D is unclear. The CDR3 is made up of 11 amino acids. Germline V gene sequence: CDR1 MNHEY, CDR2 SMNVEV (reference sequence). Trimming shortened V by 11 bases and J by 0 bases, and 5 bases separated the two germline ends. The CDR3 loop is CAGDSNQPQHF. CDR3 coding DNA: TGTGCCGGAGATAGCAATCAGCCCCAGCATTTT.

This chain uses TRBV5-1 with TRBJ2-1; the D gene is possibly TRBD2 (6 bases). Germline V CDR1 and CDR2: SGHRS, YFSETQ. CDR3 size: 15 residues. Trimming removed 2 bases at V and 10 bases at J, with 19 bases between. DNA of the CDR3: TGCGCCAGCAGCTTAGGGGCTTTGGGACTTGGGGAGCAGTTCTTC. It codes for CASSLGALGLGEQFF.

This clonotype was recorded many times. This rearrangement joins TRBV20-1 to TRBJ1-5; D is undetermined. The ends were cut back, 8 bases at V and 9 bases at J, with 11 bases in the middle. The CDR3 sequence is 10 residues long. Germline assignment: CDR1 DFQATT and CDR2 SNEGSKA (reference sequence). The CDR3 DNA follows: TGCAGTTTACCCCTCGCGCCCCAGCATTTT. Its protein is CSLPLAPQHF.

The V gene is TRBV7-2, the J gene TRBJ1-1; no clear D. V lost 2 bases and J lost 10, with 17 bases in between. The CDR3 has 14 amino acids. CDR1 is SGHTA and CDR2 is FQGNSA in the germline V gene. CDR3 amino acids: CASSLSRESGIAFF. The CDR3 bases are TGTGCCAGCAGCTTATCCCGGGAGAGTGGGATAGCTTTCTTT.

This clonotype was counted at least ten times. The CDR3 bases are TGCAGTGCTACGGGACAGCAAGAGACCCAGTACTTC. Translated: CSATGQQETQYF. The chain employs TRBV20-1 and TRBJ2-5; TRBD1 aligns across 7 bases. V shed 4 bases, J shed 2 bases, and the junction held 1 base outside the gene matches. Per the germline V gene, CDR1 is DFQATT and CDR2 is SNEGSKA (reference sequence). This CDR3 is 12 amino acids long.

This clonotype was seen a few times. J is TRBJ2-5 and V is TRBV12-3 or TRBV12-4; no firm D call. Trimming left V 5 bases short and J 3 bases short, with 16 bases between. CDR3 length: 15 residues. The CDR3 here is CASSTTGPDKETQYF. The CDR3 DNA follows: TGTGCCAGCAGTACCACCGGGCCCGACAAAGAGACCCAGTACTTC.

The chain couples TRBV15 to TRBJ2-1, with D perhaps given as TRBD1 or TRBD2 (6 bases each). This CDR3 is 16 amino acids long. CDR1 is LNHNV and CDR2 is YYDKDF in the germline V gene (reference sequence). Trimming shortened V by 1 base and J by 2 bases, and 12 bases separated the two germline ends. The CDR3 nucleotides read TGTGCCACCAGCAGAGCCCGGGGGCTACCCTACAATGAGCAGTTCTTC. Its translation is CATSRARGLPYNEQFF.

The chain has TRBV7-9 and TRBJ2-7; D gene uncertain. Trimming pared 7 bases from V and 3 bases from J, leaving 19 bases between. There are 15 residues in the CDR3. Germline-derived CDR1 and CDR2 are SEHNR and FQNEAQ (reference sequence). In DNA, the CDR3 is TGTGCCAGCACTCCCCCCCCAGGCTTGGACTACGAGCAGTACTTC. Its translation is CASTPPPGLDYEQYF. Complete variable domain (other parts from reference TRBV7-9 and TRBJ2-7): DTGVSQNPRHKITKRGQNVTFRCDPISEHNRLYWYRQTLGQGPEFLTYFQNEAQLEKSRLLSDRFSAERPKGSFSTLEIQRTEQGDSAMYLCASTPPPGLDYEQYFGPGTRLTVT.

This chain joins TRBV7-2 and TRBJ2-5; D is tentatively TRBD1 or TRBD2 (5 bases each). This CDR3 spans 16 amino acids. CDR1 is SGHTA and CDR2 is FQGNSA in the germline V gene. Deletions cut 0 bases from V and 5 bases from J, with 16 bases between. CDR3 in DNA: TGTGCCAGCAGCTTAGCGAGGGGACGGATCGGGGAGACCCAGTACTTC. Its translation is CASSLARGRIGETQYF. Supplemented by reference TRBV7-2 and TRBJ2-5, the full variable domain reads GAGVSQSPSNKVTEKGKDVELRCDPISGHTALYWYRQSLGQGLEFLIYFQGNSAPDKSGLPSDRFSAERTGGSVSTLTIQRTQQEDSAVYLCASSLARGRIGETQYFGPGTRLLVL.

This clonotype came up many times. The V gene is TRBV7-8, the J gene TRBJ2-1; D not resolved. Trimming took off 4 bases at V and 6 bases at J, with 10 bases between the two ends. CDR3 length: 13 residues. CDR1 SGHVS and CDR2 FQNEAQ come from the germline V gene. CDR3 sequence reads: CASSSLVGNEQFF. The CDR3 bases are TGTGCCAGCAGCTCGCTTGTAGGCAATGAGCAGTTCTTC.

This clonotype has just a few counts. This chain uses TRBV7-2 with TRBJ2-7; 9 bases align to TRBD2. The CDR3 runs to 16 residues. Trimming took 2 bases from V and 3 from J; bases not matched to a gene: 8. Germline V gives CDR1 SGHTA, CDR2 FQGNSA. CDR3 region: CASSLLGAGGLYEQYF. CDR3 bases: TGTGCCAGCAGCTTATTGGGAGCGGGAGGCCTCTACGAGCAGTACTTC.

The chain recombines TRBV29-1 with TRBJ2-5; D may correspond to TRBD1 or TRBD2 (6 bases each). Germline V CDR1 and CDR2: SQVTM, ANQGSEA. Between the trimmed V and J ends, which lost 7 bases and 4 bases, there was a span of 16 bases. This CDR3 is 13 amino acids long. The CDR3 DNA reads as TGCAGCGCCTGGAGGGGGGCAGGAGAGACCCAGTACTTC. It encodes CSAWRGAGETQYF. The full variable domain, in which reference TRBV29-1 and TRBJ2-5 provide the parts outside the CDR3, is SAVISQKPSRDICQRGTSLTIQCQVDSQVTMMFWYRQQPGQSLTLIATANQGSEATYESGFVIDKFPISRPNLTFSTLTVSNMSPEDSSIYLCSAWRGAGETQYFGPGTRLLVL.

This clonotype was detected only a few times. The rearrangement joins TRBV6-5 to TRBJ1-6, with D possibly matching TRBD1 (6 bases). Germline V CDR1 and CDR2: MNHEY, SVGAGI. This CDR3 has 15 amino acids. The V gene lost 3 bases and the J gene lost 5 bases, with 11 bases spanning the gap. CDR3 nucleotides: TGTGCCAGCAGTTATCTAGGGGGGAATAATTCACCCCTCCACTTT. It encodes CASSYLGGNNSPLHF.

The table lists this clonotype with a few counts. The rearrangement joins TRBV5-1 to TRBJ2-7; D not certain. The CDR3 loop spans 16 amino acids. The germline V and J ends were trimmed by 4 bases and 2 bases, with 19 bases remaining between them. Germline V lookup: CDR1 SGHRS, CDR2 YFSETQ. The CDR3 DNA follows: TGCGCCAGCAGCCTAGAGCCGTTCGGGCAGGCCTACGAGCAGTACTTC. Protein sequence: CASSLEPFGQAYEQYF.

The sample holds many counts of this clonotype. This chain joins TRBV20-1 and TRBJ2-5; 8 bases are a match to TRBD2. The germline V gene has CDR1 DFQATT and CDR2 SNEGSKA (reference sequence). With V trimmed by 3 bases and J by 1 base, 4 bases remained unmatched. The CDR3 length is 14 residues. The CDR3 spells CSASPSGLQETQYF. The DNA for the CDR3 is TGCAGTGCTAGTCCTAGCGGGCTCCAAGAGACCCAGTACTTC.

The chain carries TRBV7-2 and TRBJ2-7; D unresolved. The CDR3 covers 13 residues. Germline values: CDR1 SGHTA, CDR2 FQGNSA. V lost 2 bases, J lost 4 bases, and 9 bases lay in between. Written as DNA, the CDR3 is TGTGCCAGCAGCTTAACACGGATTTACGAGCAGTACTTC. This encodes CASSLTRIYEQYF.

This sequence joins TRBV4-1 and TRBJ2-7; 8 nucleotides match TRBD1. After removal of 0 bases from V and 3 bases from J, the junction contained 1 base not matched to a gene. The CDR3 consists of 14 residues. The germline CDR1 and CDR2 sequences are MGHRA and YSYEKL. Here the CDR3 reads CASSQDTGGYEQYF. The CDR3 DNA reads as TGCGCCAGCAGCCAAGATACAGGGGGCTACGAGCAGTACTTC.

At least ten counts were recorded for this clonotype. The chain has TRBV10-3 and TRBJ2-2, with D possibly being TRBD2 (5 bases). The V and J ends lost 9 bases and 5 bases respectively, with 13 bases between them. Germline loops: CDR1 ENHRY, CDR2 SYGVKD. The CDR3 totals 13 residues. CDR3 sequence reads: CAMRAEVTGELFF. CDR3 DNA sequence: TGTGCCATGAGGGCTGAGGTGACCGGGGAGCTGTTTTTT.

In this sample, this clonotype turned up a few times. V usage is TRBV7-8 and J usage is TRBJ2-1, with 11 bases identical to TRBD2. The CDR3 is made up of 16 amino acids. Germline assignment: CDR1 SGHVS and CDR2 FQNEAQ. Losses at the gene ends were 4 bases for V and 8 bases for J; bases not matched to a gene: 10. The CDR3 DNA sequence: TGTGCCAGCAGCTCCCTACTAGCGGGAGAATGGGATGAGCAGTTCTTC. Translating it yields CASSSLLAGEWDEQFF.

The chain combines TRBV20-1 with TRBJ2-2; possible D gene TRBD2, 7 bases. Germline CDR1 and CDR2: DFQATT and SNEGSKA (reference sequence). The CDR3 loop spans 15 amino acids. V was cut by 6 bases and J by 4 bases, with 18 bases left in between. The DNA of the CDR3 is TGCAGTGCAGAGTTGGGGGGGGCAGGCACCGGGGAGCTGTTTTTT. This sequence encodes CSAELGGAGTGELFF.

This clonotype was detected a few times. The V gene is TRBV6-5, the J gene TRBJ1-2, with TRBD1 identical over 7 bases. The CDR3 extends over 14 amino acids. CDR1 is MNHEY and CDR2 is SVGAGI in the germline V gene. The ends lost 4 bases at V and 7 bases at J; junction bases unmatched: 9. The CDR3 DNA is TGTGCCAGCAGTTCCAGGGGGACAGCCCTTGGCTACACCTTC. This gives the protein CASSSRGTALGYTF.

This clonotype has only a few counts. The rearrangement uses TRBV5-1 and TRBJ2-1, with 12 bases fitting TRBD2. CDR3 length equals 17 residues. Germline CDR1 reads SGHRS; CDR2 reads YFSETQ. The V and J ends lost 4 bases and 9 bases, in that order; junction bases with no gene match: 14. The CDR3 sequence: CASSPNPLAGGIIEQFF. CDR3 DNA: TGCGCCAGCAGCCCGAATCCACTAGCGGGAGGTATCATTGAGCAGTTCTTC. The whole variable domain, remainder taken from reference TRBV5-1 and TRBJ2-1, is KAGVTQTPRYLIKTRGQQVTLSCSPISGHRSVSWYQQTPGQGLQFLFEYFSETQRNKGNFPGRFSGRQFSNSRSEMNVSTLELGDSALYLCASSPNPLAGGIIEQFFGPGTRLTVL.

The chain combines TRBV24-1 with TRBJ1-2; D uncertain. Trimming took 3 bases from V and 6 from J, leaving 7 bases between them. The CDR3 sequence is 12 residues long. CDR1 and CDR2 (germline): KGHDR, SFDVKD. This CDR3 reads CATSDPGDGYTF. The DNA for the CDR3 is TGTGCCACCAGTGATCCTGGGGATGGCTACACCTTC.

J is TRBJ2-1 and V is TRBV10-2, with unresolved D. V lost 6 bases, J lost 2 bases, and 5 bases lay in between. Germline CDR1 and CDR2: WSHSY and SAAADI. The CDR3 loop spans 12 amino acids. The CDR3 region is CASRWAYNEQFF. CDR3 DNA sequence: TGCGCCAGCAGGTGGGCCTACAATGAGCAGTTCTTC.

The rearrangement links TRBV20-1 to TRBJ2-5; D is unresolved. Trimming cost V 5 bases and J 2 bases, with 12 bases left between them. Germline V lookup: CDR1 DFQATT, CDR2 SNEGSKA (reference sequence). CDR3 length: 13 amino acids. The CDR3 DNA reads as TGCAGTGCTCCGGGTCAGACACAAGAGACCCAGTACTTC. This encodes CSAPGQTQETQYF.

This clonotype was detected ten times or more. This chain uses TRBV7-9 with TRBJ1-1; the match to TRBD1 covers 7 bases. Germline trimming cut 3 bases from V and 3 bases from J; bases unmatched to any gene: 1. Germline assignment: CDR1 SEHNR and CDR2 FQNEAQ (reference sequence). This CDR3 contains 13 residues. In nucleotides, the CDR3 is TGTGCCAGCAGCTTTGGACAGGACACTGAAGCTTTCTTT. This codes for CASSFGQDTEAFF.